This T cell receptor (beta chain) was captured in a study of T cell changes during pregnancy in multiple sclerosis. The repertoire was sequenced with immunoSEQ multiplex PCR; TCRdb's copy has only in-frame clones and lacks some. Of more than 55,000 clones in the sample, about 90% were seen once. This CDR3 comprises 16 residues. Germline CDR1 is MNHEY and CDR2 is SMNVEV (reference sequence). V shed 5 bases and J 5 bases; nucleotides not matched to a gene: 9. The J gene is TRBJ1-4, the V gene TRBV27, with 9 bases aligning to TRBD1. The clonotype originates from a female donor in good health, enrolled as a control in a pregnancy study. The sequencing here drew on peripheral blood, taken in the third trimester of pregnancy. The CDR3 is CASSRLPGQGNEKLFF. DNA of the CDR3: TGTGCCAGCAGTCGATTACCGGGACAGGGAAATGAAAAACTGTTTTTT.